The 26 T cell receptor beta chains listed next were all sequenced from one sample in a study of blood T cell repertoires in COVID-19. Profiled with immunoSEQ multiplex PCR; TCRdb holds only in-frame clones, not every one. Of some 50,000 clones listed, 70% to 85% are singletons. The specimen was peripheral blood. Receptors originate from a human donor in a cohort sampled during active COVID-19.

The rearrangement joins TRBV19 to TRBJ2-4; 7 positions agree with TRBD1. J gave up 9 bases and V 5 bases, and 10 bases lay outside the gene matches. Germline V gives CDR1 LNHDA, CDR2 SQIVND (reference sequence). This CDR3 contains 14 residues. The CDR3 region has the DNA TGTGCCAGTAGTTCAACAGGGGATCAGAGCATTCAGTACTTC. Translating it yields CASSSTGDQSIQYF. The entire variable domain, with the rest obtained from reference TRBV19 and TRBJ2-4, is as follows: DGGITQSPKYLFRKEGQNVTLSCEQNLNHDAMYWYRQDPGQGLRLIYYSQIVNDFQKGDIAEGYSVSREKKESFPLTVTSAQKNPTAFYLCASSSTGDQSIQYFGAGTRLSVL.

The V gene is TRBV13, the J gene TRBJ2-3; TRBD2 matches at 7 bases. Germline V gives CDR1 PRHDT, CDR2 FYEKMQ (reference sequence). The CDR3 covers 15 residues. Trimming cost V 0 bases and J 9 bases; bases outside gene matches: 9. The DNA for the CDR3 is TGTGCCAGCAGCTTAGGCCCAGCGGGGTCCGGGACGCAGTATTTT. Translating it yields CASSLGPAGSGTQYF.

The gene calls are TRBV7-9 and TRBJ2-2, with TRBD2 matching 9 bases. After removal of 4 bases from V and 2 bases from J, the junction contained 5 bases not matched to a gene. The CDR3 contains 16 residues. Germline V gives CDR1 SEHNR, CDR2 FQNEAQ (reference sequence). The chain's CDR3 is CASSSQGTSNTGELFF. In DNA form, the CDR3 reads TGTGCCAGCAGCTCCCAGGGGACTAGCAACACCGGGGAGCTGTTTTTT.

This clone has more than one count but fewer than ten. V usage is TRBV7-3 and J usage is TRBJ2-2; possibly TRBD1 for D (6 bases). This CDR3 spans 17 amino acids. Germline CDR1 and CDR2: SGHTA and FQGTGA. V lost 2 bases to trimming and J lost 1 base, with 14 bases between them. CDR3 sequence (DNA): TGTGCCAGCAGCTTATCCAGGGGAGTAGGGAACACCGGGGAGCTGTTTTTT. It codes for CASSLSRGVGNTGELFF.

The chain couples TRBV7-6 to TRBJ2-2, with 8 bases that match TRBD2. Germline CDR1 SGHVS, CDR2 FNYEAQ. J was trimmed by 4 bases and V by 5 bases; bases with no gene match: 9. The length of the CDR3 is 16 residues. The CDR3 here is CASSPRTSGATGELFF. CDR3 DNA sequence: TGTGCCAGCAGCCCTAGAACTAGCGGAGCCACCGGGGAGCTGTTTTTT.

This rearrangement joins TRBV5-1 to TRBJ2-3; 12 positions match TRBD2. The germline CDR1 and CDR2 sequences are SGHRS and YFSETQ. V gave up 1 base and J gave up 6 bases; unmatched junction bases: 6. CDR3 length: 16 residues. The CDR3 sequence is CASSLTSGGFGDTQYF. Here the CDR3 DNA reads TGCGCCAGCAGCTTGACTAGCGGGGGGTTTGGGGATACGCAGTATTTT.

The V and J genes are TRBV19 and TRBJ2-1; TRBD2 matches at 16 bases. V trimming: 5 bases; J trimming: 5 bases; junction bases outside the gene matches: 3. Per the germline V gene, CDR1 is LNHDA and CDR2 is SQIVND (reference sequence). There are 16 residues in the CDR3. In DNA, the CDR3 is TGTGCCAGTAGTTGGGGACTAGCGGGGGGGCACAATGAGCAGTTCTTC. This gives the protein CASSWGLAGGHNEQFF. Full variable domain (rest looked up from reference TRBV19 and TRBJ2-1): DGGITQSPKYLFRKEGQNVTLSCEQNLNHDAMYWYRQDPGQGLRLIYYSQIVNDFQKGDIAEGYSVSREKKESFPLTVTSAQKNPTAFYLCASSWGLAGGHNEQFFGPGTRLTVL.

The chain joins TRBV29-1 to TRBJ2-1; a possible D gene is TRBD1 (7 bases). CDR1 is SQVTM, CDR2 ANQGSEA, per germline. Trimming removed 7 bases at V and 6 bases at J, with 16 bases between. The CDR3 covers 13 residues. The CDR3: CSAERAGGNEQFF. As DNA, the CDR3 is TGCAGCGCTGAGCGGGCAGGGGGCAATGAGCAGTTCTTC.

This clone was observed a handful of times. J is TRBJ2-1 and V is TRBV6-2 or TRBV6-3, with 7 bases matching TRBD1. The CDR3 is 14 amino acids. Unmatched junction bases numbered 4, after V lost 2 bases and J lost 6 bases. Germline values: CDR1 MNHEY, CDR2 SVGEGT. CDR3: CASSYGTATNEQFF. CDR3 bases: TGTGCCAGCAGTTACGGGACAGCTACCAATGAGCAGTTCTTC.

The chain uses TRBV7-2 and TRBJ2-1, with TRBD2 matching 7 bases. From germline, CDR1 is SGHTA and CDR2 FQGNSA. The V segment lost 1 base and the J segment 13 bases; nucleotides outside the gene matches: 10. The CDR3 is 14 amino acids. CDR3 sequence reads: CASSLEVSSGDQFF. CDR3 in DNA: TGTGCCAGCAGCTTAGAAGTTTCCAGCGGGGACCAGTTCTTC.

The rearrangement joins TRBV10-2 to TRBJ2-3, with 7 bases identical to TRBD2. Germline V gene lookup returns CDR1 WSHSY and CDR2 SAAADI. This CDR3 is 16 amino acids long. V lost 7 bases to trimming and J lost 0 bases; unmatched junction nucleotides: 10. The CDR3 is CASTALGGFSTDTQYF. CDR3 DNA: TGCGCCAGCACGGCCCTGGGGGGGTTTAGCACAGATACGCAGTATTTT.

This clone has more than one count but fewer than ten. The chain carries TRBV20-1 and TRBJ2-7, with TRBD2 as a possible D gene (6 bases). Trimming cost V 3 bases and J 6 bases, with 21 bases left between them. CDR1 and CDR2 (germline): DFQATT, SNEGSKA (reference sequence). This CDR3 comprises 15 residues. The DNA for the CDR3 is TGCAGTGCTAGTGGTGGAAAGGCGACTAGAGGCGAGCAGTACTTC. Amino acid sequence: CSASGGKATRGEQYF.

The chain employs TRBV27 and TRBJ2-4; TRBD2 might be the D (6 bases). The CDR3 contains 17 residues. Trimming took 1 base from V and 2 from J, leaving 15 bases between them. The germline CDR1 and CDR2 sequences are MNHEY and SMNVEV (reference sequence). CDR3 residues: CASSLFGGTGTKNIQYF. CDR3 DNA: TGTGCCAGCAGTTTATTTGGCGGGACGGGGACCAAAAACATTCAGTACTTC.

V usage is TRBV20-1 and J usage is TRBJ1-1; D is possibly TRBD1 (5 bases). Germline V gives CDR1 DFQATT, CDR2 SNEGSKA (reference sequence). The CDR3 is 11 residues long. V was clipped by 1 base and J by 6 bases, with 6 bases between them. The CDR3 reads CSARGGAEAFF. The DNA of the CDR3 is TGCAGTGCTAGAGGGGGGGCTGAAGCTTTCTTT.

The chain joins TRBV7-3 to TRBJ1-6; D remains ambiguous. Trimming stripped 3 bases from V and 7 bases from J, with 7 bases between. Per germline, CDR1 SGHTA and CDR2 FQGTGA. This CDR3 spans 13 amino acids. DNA of the CDR3: TGTGCCAGCAGCTTCGGTTGGAATTCACCCCTCCACTTT. Translating gives CASSFGWNSPLHF.

The genes are TRBV9 and TRBJ1-1; TRBD1 is a possible D gene (5 bases). The CDR3 loop spans 15 amino acids. The ends were cut back, 0 bases at V and 1 base at J, with 10 bases in the middle. CDR1 and CDR2 (germline): SGDLS, YYNGEE. CDR3 region: CASSVEAGPNTEAFF. The CDR3 DNA sequence: TGTGCCAGCAGCGTAGAGGCAGGGCCGAACACTGAAGCTTTCTTT.

With regard to this clone: This sample includes further DNA sequences coding for the same CDR3. The J gene is TRBJ1-2, the V gene TRBV9; D is possibly TRBD1 (5 bases). Trimming pared 2 bases from V and 4 bases from J, leaving 9 bases between. The CDR3 covers 13 residues. The germline V gene has CDR1 SGDLS and CDR2 YYNGEE. The CDR3 bases are TGTGCCAGCAGCGTCGACAGAAGCTATGGCTACACCTTC. Translated: CASSVDRSYGYTF.

This clone was recorded once. The V and J genes are TRBV9 and TRBJ2-3; a weak D match, TRBD2 (5 bases). The CDR3 covers 14 residues. Germline lookup yields CDR1 SGDLS and CDR2 YYNGEE. Trimming stripped 3 bases from V and 1 base from J, with 9 bases between. The chain's CDR3 is CASSGVGGTDTQYF. CDR3 nucleotide sequence: TGTGCCAGCAGCGGGGTGGGAGGCACAGATACGCAGTATTTT.

This chain uses TRBV28 with TRBJ2-7; 10 nucleotides align to TRBD1. Germline assignment: CDR1 MDHEN and CDR2 SYDVKM. This CDR3 has 15 amino acids. Trimming removed 3 bases from V and 2 bases from J; junction bases left unmatched: 4. The CDR3 sequence: CASSLQGQGPYEQYF. The CDR3 nucleotides are TGTGCCAGCAGTTTGCAGGGACAGGGGCCCTACGAGCAGTACTTC.

J is TRBJ2-3 and V is TRBV28, with 9 bases fitting TRBD2. CDR3 length equals 14 residues. Germline-derived CDR1 and CDR2 are MDHEN and SYDVKM. V shed 1 base, J shed 9 bases, and the junction held 5 bases outside the gene matches. CDR3 sequence: CASSLSAGGGTQYF. The DNA of the CDR3 is TGTGCCAGCAGTTTATCAGCGGGAGGTGGGACGCAGTATTTT.

The chain is built from TRBV2 and TRBJ2-1; TRBD2 aligns across 13 bases. The CDR3 runs 20 residues. V lost 3 bases and J lost 6; bases outside the gene matches: 17. Germline assignment: CDR1 SNHLY and CDR2 FYNNEI. The CDR3 is CASSDPAGTSGVPRGNEQFF. CDR3 sequence (DNA): TGTGCCAGCAGTGACCCCGCCGGGACTAGCGGGGTCCCGAGAGGCAATGAGCAGTTCTTC. Looking up the rest from reference TRBV2 and TRBJ2-1 gives the full variable domain: EPEVTQTPSHQVTQMGQEVILRCVPISNHLYFYWYRQILGQKVEFLVSFYNNEISEKSEIFDDQFSVERPDGSNFTLKIRSTKLEDSAMYFCASSDPAGTSGVPRGNEQFFGPGTRLTVL.

This chain links TRBV5-1 with TRBJ2-2, with TRBD1 matching 10 bases. The germline gives CDR1 SGHRS, CDR2 YFSETQ. CDR3 length: 16 residues. J gave up 3 bases and V 2 bases, and 4 bases lay outside the gene matches. CDR3 region: CASSFTGTGDTGELFF. In DNA form, the CDR3 reads TGCGCCAGCAGCTTCACCGGGACAGGGGACACCGGGGAGCTGTTTTTT.

The chain carries TRBV12-2 and TRBJ2-5; no DNA check was done on the table's D call, TRBD2. TRBV12-2 is annotated as a pseudogene. The CDR3 covers 19 residues. The CDR3 DNA is TGTGCAAGTCGCTTAGCGGCATGCCGGGACTGGACCCTCCAAGAGACCCAGTACTTC. Its translation: CASRLAACRDWTLQETQYF.

This clone was seen a single time. The chain links TRBV4-1 to TRBJ2-3; TRBD1 agrees at 7 bases. The germline gives CDR1 MGHRA, CDR2 YSYEKL. The CDR3 runs 17 residues. Germline trimming cut 3 bases from V and 9 bases from J; bases unmatched to any gene: 18. The CDR3 reads CASSQVPGTANKETQYF. In DNA, the CDR3 is TGCGCCAGCAGCCAGGTCCCCGGGACAGCTAATAAGGAAACGCAGTATTTT.

This clone was observed a few times. This chain uses TRBV30 with TRBJ2-7; a weak D match, TRBD2 (5 bases). Germline V gene lookup returns CDR1 GTSNPN and CDR2 SVGIG (reference sequence). This CDR3 has 11 amino acids. V gave up 5 bases and J gave up 3 bases, with 8 bases separating them. The CDR3: CAWGEGYEQYF. The CDR3 DNA is TGTGCCTGGGGTGAGGGCTACGAGCAGTACTTC.

The chain is built from TRBV14 and TRBJ2-2, with a possible D match to TRBD1 (6 bases). In germline, CDR1 is SGHDN, CDR2 FVKESK. CDR3 length equals 14 residues. V was cut by 4 bases and J by 4 bases, with 10 bases left in between. The CDR3 loop is CASSPQGFTGELFF. The CDR3 DNA reads TGTGCCAGCAGCCCACAGGGATTCACCGGGGAGCTGTTTTTT.